The rows below give T cell receptor beta chains drawn from one sample of a study of cytomegalovirus exposure and HLA in healthy donors. Data came from immunoSEQ multiplex PCR; TCRdb stores just in-frame clones and leaves some out. The sample records 200,000 to 250,000 clones, over 80% being singletons. Sequenced sample: PBMCs. These receptors were taken from a woman aged 18 to 35 in good health and CMV-seronegative. CDR3s leave out the opening cysteine and the closing phenylalanine or tryptophan.

CDR3: ASSLGGGRKTEAF
V: TRBV7-9
J: TRBJ1-1
length: 13

CDR3: ASSMGQSNQPQH
V: TRBV19
J: TRBJ1-5
length: 12

CDR3: ASSQVGPQPTNTIY
V: TRBV4-1
J: TRBJ1-3
length: 14

CDR3: ASSLALGRIGNTIY
V: TRBV7-9
J: TRBJ1-3
length: 14

CDR3: ASRDREGATYEQY
V: TRBV2
J: TRBJ2-7
length: 13

CDR3: ASSFGTGGSRNTIY
V: TRBV6-5
J: TRBJ1-3
length: 14

CDR3: AIRGQGANTGELF
V: TRBV10-3
J: TRBJ2-2
length: 13

CDR3: ASTSMTHYEQY
V: TRBV6-1
J: TRBJ2-7
length: 11

CDR3: AWGQGAPNQPQH
V: TRBV30
J: TRBJ1-5
length: 12

CDR3: SALRAETQY
V: TRBV20-1
J: TRBJ2-5
length: 9

CDR3: ASSEEGIGELETQY
V: TRBV2
J: TRBJ2-5
length: 14

CDR3: ASSALGDGLTEAF
V: TRBV28
J: TRBJ1-1
length: 13

CDR3: ASSSMGSHQPQH
V: TRBV6-5
J: TRBJ1-5
length: 12

CDR3: ASSSGLAGQETQY
V: TRBV5-1
J: TRBJ2-5
length: 13